Below, 7 T cell receptor beta chains from the same sample are listed, as sequenced in a study of cytomegalovirus exposure and HLA in healthy donors. The PCR ran on 60 Vbeta and 13 Jbeta primers. Clones were read by immunoSEQ multiplex PCR, and TCRdb kept only the in-frame ones, dropping some. The profile covers 200,000 or so clones, with roughly 76% appearing a single time and approximately 2% taken by the ten largest. The sequencing input was PBMCs. Receptors originate from a woman aged 25 to 39 in good health and CMV-seropositive.

V is TRBV30 and J is TRBJ1-6; the D is unclear. V gave up 5 bases and J gave up 7 bases, with 12 bases separating them. CDR3 length: 13 amino acids. The V gene's germline CDR1 is GTSNPN and CDR2 SVGIG (reference sequence). CDR3 DNA sequence: TGTGCCTGGTCCGGGAGAGAGAATTCACCCCTCCACTTT. Its protein product is CAWSGRENSPLHF.

The chain combines TRBV5-6 with TRBJ1-2, with D tentatively TRBD1 (5 bases). This CDR3 is 11 amino acids long. The germline V and J ends were trimmed by 3 bases and 14 bases, with 14 bases remaining between them. The V gene's germline CDR1 is SGHDT and CDR2 YYEEEE. The CDR3 reads CASSSGGRSTF. The CDR3 coding sequence is TGTGCCAGCAGCTCCGGGGGGAGGAGTACCTTC.

V and J are TRBV7-2 and TRBJ1-6; 9 bases agree with TRBD1. The CDR3 is 15 amino acids. The V gene's germline CDR1 is SGHTA and CDR2 FQGNSA. V lost 5 bases and J lost 10; bases outside the gene matches: 9. The CDR3 protein is CASSEPGQGGSPLHF. CDR3 nucleotide sequence: TGTGCCAGCAGCGAACCGGGACAGGGCGGATCACCCCTCCACTTT.

Written as DNA, the CDR3 is TGTGCCAGCAGTTACGACATCTCTGGGGCCAACGTCCTGACTTTC. Residues: CASSYDISGANVLTF. The gene calls are TRBV6-5 and TRBJ2-6; D is unresolved. CDR1 is MNHEY and CDR2 is SVGAGI in the germline V gene. V gave up 2 bases and J gave up 0 bases, with 5 bases separating them. The CDR3 is 15 residues long.

This chain uses TRBV2 with TRBJ2-3, with 9 bases identical to TRBD2. This CDR3 is built from 17 residues. Germline CDR1 SNHLY, CDR2 FYNNEI. V dropped 4 bases and J dropped 2; count of bases not matched to a gene: 10. CDR3 residues: CASSGNRAGGITDTQYF. CDR3 DNA: TGTGCCAGCAGTGGCAACCGCGCGGGGGGGATCACAGATACGCAGTATTTT. The full variable domain, in which reference TRBV2 and TRBJ2-3 provide the parts outside the CDR3, is EPEVTQTPSHQVTQMGQEVILRCVPISNHLYFYWYRQILGQKVEFLVSFYNNEISEKSEIFDDQFSVERPDGSNFTLKIRSTKLEDSAMYFCASSGNRAGGITDTQYFGPGTRLTVL.

This sequence joins TRBV2 and TRBJ2-1, with D tentatively TRBD2 (6 bases). The V gene lost 5 bases and the J gene lost 7 bases, with 12 bases spanning the gap. Germline V gene data show CDR1 as SNHLY and CDR2 as FYNNEI. The CDR3 covers 13 residues. CDR3 DNA sequence: TGTGCCAGCAGTCCCCCGGGGGATAATGAGCAGTTCTTC. Its translation: CASSPPGDNEQFF.

The chain couples TRBV5-1 to TRBJ2-5; 10 bases fit TRBD2. With V trimmed by 2 bases and J by 3 bases, 4 bases remained unmatched. CDR3 length: 15 residues. The germline CDR1 and CDR2 sequences are SGHRS and YFSETQ. In nucleotides, the CDR3 is TGCGCCAGCAGCTTCATAGCGGGAGGTGAAGAGACCCAGTACTTC. It translates to CASSFIAGGEETQYF.